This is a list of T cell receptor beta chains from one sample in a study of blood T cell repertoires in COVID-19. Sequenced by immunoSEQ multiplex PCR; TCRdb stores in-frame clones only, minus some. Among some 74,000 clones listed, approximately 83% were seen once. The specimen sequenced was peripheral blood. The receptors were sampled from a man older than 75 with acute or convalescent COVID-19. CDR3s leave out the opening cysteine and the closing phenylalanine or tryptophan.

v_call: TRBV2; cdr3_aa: ASRGSGGARDTQY
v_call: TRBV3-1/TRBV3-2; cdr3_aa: ASSQAGGGANVYGYT
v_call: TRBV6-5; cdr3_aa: ASRYDSGNEQF
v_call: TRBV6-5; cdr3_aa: ASSYSGTEGTDTQY
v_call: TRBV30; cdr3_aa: AWSVRGKSTEAF
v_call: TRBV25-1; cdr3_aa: ASSESGTGVYEQY
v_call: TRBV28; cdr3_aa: ASSFGGQGTSPLH
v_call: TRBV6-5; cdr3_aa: ASSYSRGQPQH
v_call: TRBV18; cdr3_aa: ASQGAGDYNEQF
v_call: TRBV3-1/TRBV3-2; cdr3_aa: ASSHSGGYNEQF
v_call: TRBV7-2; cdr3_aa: ASRTGNQETQY
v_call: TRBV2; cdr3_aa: ASRTGGWNQPQH
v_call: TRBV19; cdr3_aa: ATKQGSDYGYT
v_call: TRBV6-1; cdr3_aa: AIQPGQGVSPLH
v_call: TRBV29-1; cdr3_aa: SVVRGIEQY
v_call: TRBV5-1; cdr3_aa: ATKTSGGFTDTQY
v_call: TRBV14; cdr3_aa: ASSLRAAGGYNEQF
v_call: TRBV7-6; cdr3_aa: ASSSQTGGDLTQY
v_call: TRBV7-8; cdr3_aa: ASSNPTGVAETQY
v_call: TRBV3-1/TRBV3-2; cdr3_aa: ASSQDGEDRQNEKLF
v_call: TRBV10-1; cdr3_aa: ASSGSGSRSGELF
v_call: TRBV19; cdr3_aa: ASSLSRGDEQY
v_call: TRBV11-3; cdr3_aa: ASSLDRDSPLH
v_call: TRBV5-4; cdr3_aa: ASSLGSGTPGSTDTQY
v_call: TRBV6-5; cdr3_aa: ASISGTGIYEQY
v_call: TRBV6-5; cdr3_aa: ASSPRGGNQPQH
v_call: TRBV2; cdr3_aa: ASRWSGGYT
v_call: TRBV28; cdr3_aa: ASSLSQNFNYGYT
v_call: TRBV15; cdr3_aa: ATSAALSNTGELF
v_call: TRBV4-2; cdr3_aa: ASSQTGDSSSNQPQH
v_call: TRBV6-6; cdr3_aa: ASSPNLALKF
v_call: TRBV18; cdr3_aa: ASSPGQGGNTIY
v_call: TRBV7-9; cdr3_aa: ASSLGAGSYEQY
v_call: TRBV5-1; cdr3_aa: ASSLGQAQETQY
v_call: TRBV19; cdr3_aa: ASTSGGKDTQY
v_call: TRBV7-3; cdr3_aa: ASSLRGSGGLDEQF
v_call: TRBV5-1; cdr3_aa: ASSLGPTEGTDTQY
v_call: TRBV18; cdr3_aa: ASSRLGQGYTEAF
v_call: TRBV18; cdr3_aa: ASSLSGTTTEAF
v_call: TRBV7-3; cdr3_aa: ASSLSGAVNTEAF
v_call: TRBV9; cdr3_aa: ASSAAGRLNEKLF
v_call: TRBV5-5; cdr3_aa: ASSLGTSGTYEQY
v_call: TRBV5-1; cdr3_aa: ASSLHGSGGVMGEQY
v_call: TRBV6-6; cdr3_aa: ASRLSGSRTGELF
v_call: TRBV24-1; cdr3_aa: ATSRTGSSPLH
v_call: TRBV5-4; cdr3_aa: ASSLDRALYGYT
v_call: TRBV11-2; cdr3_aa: ASSLGGLAGGSGELF
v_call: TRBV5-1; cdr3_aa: ASSTGTGGYNEQF
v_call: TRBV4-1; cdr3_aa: ASSQDLGTGGAGGYT
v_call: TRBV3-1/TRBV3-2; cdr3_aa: ASSLFGTSLSYNEQF
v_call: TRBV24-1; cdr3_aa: ATGGRVGTDTQY